This T cell receptor (beta chain) stems from a study of read filtering for tumor transcriptome and immune sequencing. The overall study: Revised staging placed roughly 8 patients in R-ISS I, roughly 17 in II, 7 in III. Whole-transcriptome libraries were prepared after DNase treatment. IR-seq gave about 3.5 to 10.27 million TCR reads per sample; RNA-seq gave roughly 75 to 1,400. Findings of the study overall: This fraction held mixed bone marrow immune cells after CD138-negative sorting.

From 300 to 450 ng of RNA, a library with molecular barcoded alpha/delta and beta/gamma adaptors was made. Via MiXCR, TCRdb re-called the reads, giving one row per CDR3 protein. The sample records tens of thousands of distinct CDR3 sequences, approximately 21% being singletons. Per the germline V gene, CDR1 is SGHTA and CDR2 is FQGNSA. The ends lost 4 bases at V and 4 bases at J; junction bases unmatched: 12. The CDR3 is 17 residues long. To note about this clonotype: Its specificity is not known.

The material sequenced was a population of CD138-negative cells sorted from bone marrow. This clonotype was obtained from a donor older than 35 with multiple myeloma. The V gene is TRBV7-2, the J gene TRBJ2-5; 10 bases line up with TRBD2. The DNA of the CDR3 is TGTGCCAGCAGCTCGTACGGGACTAGCGTATTTGGAGAGACCCAGTACTTC. Residues: CASSSYGTSVFGETQYF.